This T cell receptor (beta chain) was sequenced during a study of blood T cell repertoires in COVID-19 (TCRdb year 2020). For context, the study as a whole: The collaborator samples originated in the United States, Italy and Spain and spanned the acute and convalescent phases of COVID-19. The prospective study material was composed of cDNA or gDNA derived from T cells, B-cell-depleted T cells, or PBMCs. Deeply sampled blood TCRbeta repertoires from subjects exposed to, actively infected with, or recovered from COVID-19 were included in the dataset. A freely available public database, intended as a resource for researchers studying the immune response to SARS-CoV-2, is where the repertoires were released. The samples were drawn from two sources: the first 160 participants of the ongoing ImmuneRACE study, and 1,200 or so subjects contributed by 6 global collaborators. Sample metadata almost always included a de-identified subject ID, COVID-19 status, age in years and sex. HLA class I and class II types, where available, came from metadata supplied by the sample provider rather than from assay-based typing.

Regarding this clone: The antigen it binds to is not known. Within one base of it there is no much larger clone, and no base qualities were kept.

The collaborating institutions used their own protocols to collect whole blood in K2EDTA tubes. For TCRbeta analysis, collaborator samples were shipped as frozen whole blood, as isolated PBMCs, or as DNA extracted from either sample type. TCRbeta CDR3 regions were amplified from genomic DNA using the immunoSEQ Assay, a bias-controlled multiplex PCR. Per the authors' processing: Within the assay, amplification of reference gene primers was used to estimate how many nucleated cells each sample contained. To quantify the absolute abundance of each unique TCRbeta CDR3 rearrangement, sequence reads were collapsed and filtered. For each sample, productive Simpson clonality was calculated by taking the square root of Simpson's diversity index across productive rearrangements. TCRdb took over this immuneACCESS table, retaining in-frame rearrangements with V and J assigned. Such tables are incomplete; in checked studies, under half of the missing clones stem from an unresolved V gene, and the remainder is unexplained. That table gives V, J and clone size, and the DNA gave D and trimming. For this sample there are roughly 190,000 clones; more than 75% appear just once. The top ten clones comprise roughly 6% of the sample.

Beyond this particular receptor, the publication reports: The quantity of clinical and demographic metadata differed by source and by participant and was supplied without curation.

Via the germline V gene, CDR1 is MNHEY and CDR2 SVGEGT. From the cysteine up to the phenylalanine, the CDR3 has a length of 14 residues. Of all the DNA, just the CDR3 is kept, 42 bases in frame from base 1. At the junction V is shortened by 6 bases and J by 3 bases, with 14 bases in between. The V gene is TRBV6-2 or TRBV6-3 and the J gene is TRBJ1-1, with an unclear D gene assignment. This receptor was identified in a man aged 35-49 years with active or convalescent COVID-19. Sequencing input: peripheral blood. The DNA reads as follows: TGTGCCAGCAGCCTACACTATAAGGACACTGAAGCTTTCTTT. This codes for CASSLHYKDTEAFF.